The rows below give T cell receptor beta chains drawn from one sample of a study of blood T cell repertoires in COVID-19. Assay used: immunoSEQ multiplex PCR; TCRdb lists only in-frame clones, some missing. The sample carries about 97,000 clones, 75% to 95% recorded once. Sequences were obtained from peripheral blood. The source of these receptors is a man younger than 30 with acute or convalescent COVID-19. Each CDR3 is given with its conserved first and last residue. Fields, in order: clone size, D gene, J gene, V gene, CDR3 DNA, CDR3 protein. D genes are given only for firm matches. Some rows have no size entry. The others give once, few or many, or a class for an expanded clone.

clone size: -; D gene: -; J gene: TRBJ2-5; V gene: TRBV5-1; CDR3 DNA: TGCGCCAGCAGCTTGGGGATGGGAACAGGGCAGACCCAGTACTTC; CDR3 protein: CASSLGMGTGQTQYF
clone size: -; D gene: TRBD1; J gene: TRBJ2-3; V gene: TRBV7-2; CDR3 DNA: TGTGCCAGCAGCTTCGCCGGGGGGACAGGGGGAACAGATACGCAGTATTTT; CDR3 protein: CASSFAGGTGGTDTQYF
clone size: -; D gene: TRBD1; J gene: TRBJ1-5; V gene: TRBV5-6; CDR3 DNA: TGTGCCAGCAGCTACGGGACAGGGCTGTTTCAGCCCCAGCATTTT; CDR3 protein: CASSYGTGLFQPQHF
clone size: -; D gene: -; J gene: TRBJ1-2; V gene: TRBV6-1; CDR3 DNA: TGTGCCAGCAGTGAAGCGAGGGCATATGGCTACACCTTC; CDR3 protein: CASSEARAYGYTF
clone size: few; D gene: -; J gene: TRBJ1-2; V gene: TRBV29-1; CDR3 DNA: TGCAGCGCCGCGGACGGACTGAGCTATGGCTACACCTTC; CDR3 protein: CSAADGLSYGYTF
clone size: -; D gene: -; J gene: TRBJ2-7; V gene: TRBV2; CDR3 DNA: TGTGCCAGCAATGGAGGAGGGGACTACGAGCAGTACTTC; CDR3 protein: CASNGGGDYEQYF
clone size: once; D gene: TRBD1; J gene: TRBJ1-1; V gene: TRBV19; CDR3 DNA: TGTGCCAGTAGTGTACAGGGGGCTATGACTGAAGCTTTCTTT; CDR3 protein: CASSVQGAMTEAFF
clone size: -; D gene: TRBD2; J gene: TRBJ2-7; V gene: TRBV11-2; CDR3 DNA: TGTGCCAGCAGCTTAGATGTGGGACTAGGGAGCTCCTACGAGCAGTACTTC; CDR3 protein: CASSLDVGLGSSYEQYF
clone size: -; D gene: TRBD2; J gene: TRBJ2-3; V gene: TRBV5-1; CDR3 DNA: TGCGCCAGCAGCTTGGTAGGGCGGGAGGTAAAAGATACGCAGTATTTT; CDR3 protein: CASSLVGREVKDTQYF
clone size: -; D gene: -; J gene: TRBJ2-7; V gene: TRBV10-2; CDR3 DNA: TGCGCCAGCATGAGGGGGATCTACGAGCAGTACTTC; CDR3 protein: CASMRGIYEQYF
clone size: once; D gene: -; J gene: TRBJ2-4; V gene: TRBV5-1; CDR3 DNA: TGCGCCAGCAGCTTGGATCTTAGTCCTTATTTAAACATTCAGTACTTC; CDR3 protein: CASSLDLSPYLNIQYF
clone size: -; D gene: TRBD1; J gene: TRBJ2-1; V gene: TRBV9; CDR3 DNA: TGTGCCAGCAGCCAAGGGGGCCGTTTCAATGAGCAGTTCTTC; CDR3 protein: CASSQGGRFNEQFF
clone size: -; D gene: TRBD2; J gene: TRBJ2-6; V gene: TRBV12-3/TRBV12-4; CDR3 DNA: TGTGCCAGCAGCCGGGACGGGGGGAACGTCCTGACTTTC; CDR3 protein: CASSRDGGNVLTF
clone size: -; D gene: TRBD1; J gene: TRBJ1-2; V gene: TRBV27; CDR3 DNA: TGTGCCACCGGTACAGGGGGCGGATGGGATGGCTACACCTTC; CDR3 protein: CATGTGGGWDGYTF
clone size: -; D gene: TRBD1; J gene: TRBJ1-6; V gene: TRBV9; CDR3 DNA: TGTGCCAGCAGCGCAGACAGGGAAGGGGCATATAATTCACCCCTCCACTTT; CDR3 protein: CASSADREGAYNSPLHF
clone size: once; D gene: TRBD1; J gene: TRBJ2-7; V gene: TRBV27; CDR3 DNA: TGTGCCAGCAGGCCGCGGACAGGCCCACTCTACGAGCAGTACTTC; CDR3 protein: CASRPRTGPLYEQYF
clone size: -; D gene: -; J gene: TRBJ1-1; V gene: TRBV5-1; CDR3 DNA: TGCGCCAGCAGCTTGGATCCAGGTGAGAACACTGAAGCTTTCTTT; CDR3 protein: CASSLDPGENTEAFF
clone size: -; D gene: -; J gene: TRBJ2-5; V gene: TRBV2; CDR3 DNA: TGTGCCAGCAGTGATCAAACGGGGAAGGAGACCCAGTACTTC; CDR3 protein: CASSDQTGKETQYF
clone size: -; D gene: -; J gene: TRBJ1-6; V gene: TRBV6-5; CDR3 DNA: TGTGCCAGCAGTTGGGAGGCCACAAGTAATTCACCCCTCCACTTT; CDR3 protein: CASSWEATSNSPLHF
clone size: -; D gene: -; J gene: TRBJ2-2; V gene: TRBV7-6; CDR3 DNA: TGTGCCAGCAGCTTATATGTCGCGGACTCGAACACCGGGGAGCTGTTTTTT; CDR3 protein: CASSLYVADSNTGELFF
clone size: -; D gene: -; J gene: TRBJ1-6; V gene: TRBV30; CDR3 DNA: TGTGCCTGGAGTGGGGAGGCTGGGGAGGTTAATTCACCCCTCCACTTT; CDR3 protein: CAWSGEAGEVNSPLHF
clone size: -; D gene: TRBD1; J gene: TRBJ1-1; V gene: TRBV5-5; CDR3 DNA: TGTGCCAGCAGTCTGGTCGAGACAGGGGGATGGAACACTGAAGCTTTCTTT; CDR3 protein: CASSLVETGGWNTEAFF
clone size: -; D gene: TRBD1; J gene: TRBJ2-7; V gene: TRBV5-4; CDR3 DNA: TGTGCCAGCAGCTTGGGACAGGGAGACTACGAGCAGTACTTC; CDR3 protein: CASSLGQGDYEQYF
clone size: -; D gene: TRBD2; J gene: TRBJ2-7; V gene: TRBV27; CDR3 DNA: TGTGCCAGCAGCACTAGCGGGGATGACTACGAGCAGTACTTC; CDR3 protein: CASSTSGDDYEQYF
clone size: -; D gene: -; J gene: TRBJ1-1; V gene: TRBV11-2; CDR3 DNA: TGTGCCAGCAGGAGGGGGAGACTCACTGAAGCTTTCTTT; CDR3 protein: CASRRGRLTEAFF
clone size: -; D gene: TRBD1; J gene: TRBJ1-1; V gene: TRBV27; CDR3 DNA: TGTGCCAGCAGCCTTACAGGGGCGGGGAACACTGAAGCTTTCTTT; CDR3 protein: CASSLTGAGNTEAFF
clone size: once; D gene: TRBD1; J gene: TRBJ2-2; V gene: TRBV7-6; CDR3 DNA: TGTGCCAGCAGCTTAGGACAGGGGGCGTATGCCGGGGAGCTGTTTTTT; CDR3 protein: CASSLGQGAYAGELFF
clone size: -; D gene: TRBD1; J gene: TRBJ1-5; V gene: TRBV11-1; CDR3 DNA: TGTGCCAGCAGCCTGGACAGGGGGCACAATCAGCCCCAGCATTTT; CDR3 protein: CASSLDRGHNQPQHF
clone size: -; D gene: -; J gene: TRBJ1-2; V gene: TRBV19; CDR3 DNA: TGTGCCAGTAGTATCGGAGCTAACTATGGCTACACCTTC; CDR3 protein: CASSIGANYGYTF
clone size: -; D gene: TRBD2; J gene: TRBJ2-7; V gene: TRBV9; CDR3 DNA: TGTGCCAGCAGTTCTAGCGGGGGACCTACCTACGAGCAGTACTTC; CDR3 protein: CASSSSGGPTYEQYF
clone size: -; D gene: -; J gene: TRBJ1-1; V gene: TRBV27; CDR3 DNA: TGTGCCAGCGGGATGGCGGGGGGAACTGAAGCTTTCTTT; CDR3 protein: CASGMAGGTEAFF
clone size: -; D gene: TRBD1; J gene: TRBJ1-3; V gene: TRBV9; CDR3 DNA: TGTGCCAGCAGCCCCCGAGACAGGGGGGCCCCAGGGGGAAACACCATATATTTT; CDR3 protein: CASSPRDRGAPGGNTIYF
clone size: -; D gene: -; J gene: TRBJ1-4; V gene: TRBV6-1; CDR3 DNA: TGTGCCAGCAGTGAATCGGCAGAGGGGACTGTTTATGAAAAACTGTTTTTT; CDR3 protein: CASSESAEGTVYEKLFF
clone size: -; D gene: -; J gene: TRBJ2-1; V gene: TRBV2; CDR3 DNA: TGTGCCAGCAGTGAGGCTAAACAGGTCAATGAGCAGTTCTTC; CDR3 protein: CASSEAKQVNEQFF
clone size: -; D gene: -; J gene: TRBJ2-3; V gene: TRBV6-1; CDR3 DNA: TGTGCCAGCAGTGAAGAGGGGAGCACAGATACGCAGTATTTT; CDR3 protein: CASSEEGSTDTQYF
clone size: -; D gene: -; J gene: TRBJ1-6; V gene: TRBV3-1/TRBV3-2; CDR3 DNA: TGTGCCAGCAGCCACTCAGGAAGAAATTCACCCCTCCACTTT; CDR3 protein: CASSHSGRNSPLHF
clone size: -; D gene: -; J gene: TRBJ2-3; V gene: TRBV7-2; CDR3 DNA: TGTGCCAGCAGCTCTTTAGCGGAGGATACGCAGTATTTT; CDR3 protein: CASSSLAEDTQYF
clone size: once; D gene: TRBD1; J gene: TRBJ1-2; V gene: TRBV3-1/TRBV3-2; CDR3 DNA: TGTGCCAGCAGCCTATGGGGGGACAGGGGAAGGAACTATGGCTACACCTTC; CDR3 protein: CASSLWGDRGRNYGYTF
clone size: -; D gene: TRBD2; J gene: TRBJ2-3; V gene: TRBV6-2/TRBV6-3; CDR3 DNA: TGTGCCAGCAGCGAACCGGGACTAGCAAAACCCACAAGCACAGATACGCAGTATTTT; CDR3 protein: CASSEPGLAKPTSTDTQYF
clone size: -; D gene: TRBD1; J gene: TRBJ1-6; V gene: TRBV10-2; CDR3 DNA: TGCGCCAGCAGTGAGTCGCGGACAGGTCTCTATAATTCACCCCTCCACTTT; CDR3 protein: CASSESRTGLYNSPLHF
clone size: -; D gene: TRBD1; J gene: TRBJ1-2; V gene: TRBV5-1; CDR3 DNA: TGCGCCAGCAGTGGAGGGGGCGACTATGGCTACACCTTC; CDR3 protein: CASSGGGDYGYTF
clone size: -; D gene: -; J gene: TRBJ1-2; V gene: TRBV7-9; CDR3 DNA: TGTGCCAGCAGCTTATCAGTACCCCATAACTATGGCTACACCTTC; CDR3 protein: CASSLSVPHNYGYTF
clone size: -; D gene: TRBD1; J gene: TRBJ2-7; V gene: TRBV6-6; CDR3 DNA: TGTGCCAGCAGTTTGGACAGGGCGGGGAGCGATAAGTACTTC; CDR3 protein: CASSLDRAGSDKYF
clone size: -; D gene: -; J gene: TRBJ1-2; V gene: TRBV7-9; CDR3 DNA: TGTGCCAGCAGCTGGCGGGAAAACTATGGCTACACCTTC; CDR3 protein: CASSWRENYGYTF
clone size: -; D gene: TRBD1; J gene: TRBJ1-1; V gene: TRBV3-1/TRBV3-2; CDR3 DNA: TGTGCCAGCAGCCAAGAGACAGGGGTGAGCACTGAAGCTTTCTTT; CDR3 protein: CASSQETGVSTEAFF
clone size: once; D gene: TRBD2; J gene: TRBJ2-3; V gene: TRBV5-1; CDR3 DNA: TGCGCCAGCAGTCGCGGGGGGGCCGCCGCAGATACGCAGTATTTT; CDR3 protein: CASSRGGAAADTQYF
clone size: -; D gene: TRBD2; J gene: TRBJ2-3; V gene: TRBV19; CDR3 DNA: TGTGCCAGCGGACTAGCGGTGACCACAGATACGCAGTATTTT; CDR3 protein: CASGLAVTTDTQYF
clone size: -; D gene: -; J gene: TRBJ2-1; V gene: TRBV11-2; CDR3 DNA: TGTGCCAGCAGCTCTTTAGTCCGGTGGAATGAGCAGTTCTTC; CDR3 protein: CASSSLVRWNEQFF
clone size: -; D gene: TRBD2; J gene: TRBJ2-5; V gene: TRBV3-1/TRBV3-2; CDR3 DNA: TGTGCCAGCAGTCAGGGACTAGCGGGTCCACAAGAGACCCAGTACTTC; CDR3 protein: CASSQGLAGPQETQYF
clone size: -; D gene: TRBD1; J gene: TRBJ1-3; V gene: TRBV10-2; CDR3 DNA: TGCGCCAGCACAGAGACAGGGCTACACTCTGGAAACACCATATATTTT; CDR3 protein: CASTETGLHSGNTIYF
clone size: -; D gene: TRBD1; J gene: TRBJ1-2; V gene: TRBV30; CDR3 DNA: TGTGCCTGGAGTGTGGGGACAGGAACCGGCTACACCTTC; CDR3 protein: CAWSVGTGTGYTF
clone size: -; D gene: TRBD1; J gene: TRBJ2-5; V gene: TRBV18; CDR3 DNA: TGTGCCAGCTCACCTGGTCGGACAGGGATAGAGACCCAGTACTTC; CDR3 protein: CASSPGRTGIETQYF